This passage covers 13 T cell receptor beta chains from one sample sequenced in a study of shared clonotypes between healthy human individuals. Profiled with immunoSEQ multiplex PCR; TCRdb holds only in-frame clones, not every one. The table includes 2 million to 2.5 million clones, 90% to 96% detected once. Specimen: naive CD4+ T cells sorted from blood. Subset reported: CD45RA+ positively selected. The receptors originated from a man between 18 and 35 years old in good health.

V is TRBV6-4 and J is TRBJ1-2, with 7 nucleotides matching TRBD1. Looked up from germline, CDR1 is MRHNA and CDR2 is SNTAGT. After removal of 3 bases from V and 8 bases from J, the junction contained 6 bases not matched to a gene. The CDR3 contains 13 residues. CDR3 loop: CASSENRGEGYTF. The CDR3 region has the DNA TGTGCCAGCAGTGAAAACAGGGGTGAAGGCTACACCTTC.

The V call is TRBV5-1, the J call TRBJ1-4, with TRBD1 matching 9 bases. The germline CDR1 and CDR2 sequences are SGHRS and YFSETQ. The J segment lost 8 bases and the V segment lost 4 bases, leaving 6 bases of the junction unmatched. The CDR3 runs to 14 residues. CDR3 amino acids: CASSKGQGSEKLFF. The CDR3 DNA follows: TGCGCCAGCAGCAAGGGACAGGGAAGCGAAAAACTGTTTTTT.

The chain combines TRBV19 with TRBJ2-1, with D hard to call. The V end was cut by 3 bases, the J end by 9 bases, with 12 bases between. This CDR3 has 13 residues. CDR1 is LNHDA, CDR2 SQIVND, per germline (reference sequence). Here the CDR3 DNA reads TGTGCCAGTAGTATGAACCCAACCCCTGAGCAGTTCTTC. As protein: CASSMNPTPEQFF.

Comments on this clone: This sample also contains other DNA sequences that code for the same CDR3. The CDR3 region has the DNA TGTGCCAGTAGTATCGAGGGGGGCGGTCAGCCCCAGCATTTT. Its protein product is CASSIEGGGQPQHF. The genes are TRBV19 and TRBJ1-5, with D perhaps matching TRBD1 (6 bases). This CDR3 is built from 14 residues. The germline CDR1 and CDR2 sequences are LNHDA and SQIVND (reference sequence). Trimming removed 3 bases from V and 6 bases from J, with 12 bases in between.

This chain connects TRBV7-9 to TRBJ2-6; D call uncertain. From germline, CDR1 is SEHNR and CDR2 FQNEAQ (reference sequence). CDR3 size: 15 residues. Trimming cost V 2 bases and J 0 bases, with 5 bases left between them. Here the CDR3 reads CASSLKNSGANVLTF. Written as DNA, the CDR3 is TGTGCCAGCAGCTTAAAGAACTCTGGGGCCAACGTCCTGACTTTC.

This clone was recorded only once. This chain joins TRBV29-1 and TRBJ1-2; 9 nucleotides align to TRBD1. The CDR3 is made up of 15 amino acids. V lost 0 bases to trimming and J lost 8 bases; unmatched junction nucleotides: 10. Looked up from germline, CDR1 is SQVTM and CDR2 is ANQGSEA. In DNA, the CDR3 is TGCAGCGTTGAAGATTCAAGGGGGACAGGGAGAGGCTACACCTTC. It yields the protein CSVEDSRGTGRGYTF.

This rearrangement joins TRBV4-3 to TRBJ1-2; D is unclear. Trimming removed 0 bases from V and 4 bases from J, with 15 bases in between. CDR1 is LGHNA and CDR2 is YSLEER in the germline V gene. The CDR3 covers 16 residues. The CDR3 is CASSQDLAGSIYGYTF. In nucleotides, the CDR3 is TGCGCCAGCAGCCAAGATCTGGCCGGGAGCATCTATGGCTACACCTTC.

The chain carries TRBV6-1 and TRBJ2-7; 8 nucleotides align to TRBD2. This CDR3 is built from 13 residues. CDR1 is MNHNS and CDR2 is SASEGT in the germline V gene. V lost 4 bases to trimming and J lost 7 bases; unmatched junction nucleotides: 6. The CDR3 loop is CASSVAGGPEQYF. Here the CDR3 DNA reads TGTGCCAGCAGTGTGGCGGGGGGACCGGAGCAGTACTTC.

V is TRBV4-1 and J is TRBJ2-7; no definite D call. V lost 1 base and J 7 bases, leaving 8 bases between the germline ends. Per the germline V gene, CDR1 is MGHRA and CDR2 is YSYEKL. The CDR3 is 12 amino acids. The CDR3 region is CASSQALSEQYF. The CDR3 nucleotides read TGCGCCAGCAGCCAAGCCTTATCTGAGCAGTACTTC.

This chain connects TRBV30 to TRBJ2-7, with a possible D match to TRBD2 (7 bases). Trimming removed 3 bases at V and 3 bases at J, with 15 bases between. CDR3 size: 14 residues. The germline gives CDR1 GTSNPN, CDR2 SVGIG (reference sequence). In DNA form, the CDR3 reads TGTGCCTGGAGCCCCGGGGGCGGGGGCTACGAGCAGTACTTC. It yields the protein CAWSPGGGGYEQYF.

The V and J genes are TRBV9 and TRBJ2-7; D remains ambiguous. There are 13 residues in the CDR3. Per the germline V gene, CDR1 is SGDLS and CDR2 is YYNGEE. The V gene lost 4 bases and the J gene lost 3 bases, with 11 bases spanning the gap. CDR3 loop: CASSPRPLYEQYF. In nucleotides, the CDR3 is TGTGCCAGCAGCCCCCGACCCCTCTACGAGCAGTACTTC.

This chain's CDR3 is CASSYWGQGTDTQYF. CDR3 DNA sequence: TGTGCCAGCAGTTACTGGGGACAGGGCACAGATACGCAGTATTTT. The rearrangement joins TRBV6-5 to TRBJ2-3; 8 bases line up with TRBD1. The germline V gene encodes CDR1 MNHEY and CDR2 SVGAGI. V dropped 1 base and J dropped 1; count of bases not matched to a gene: 1. The CDR3 is made up of 15 amino acids.

This clone appeared once. The rearrangement links TRBV7-2 to TRBJ2-1; TRBD2 aligns across 12 bases. V dropped 7 bases and J dropped 8; count of bases not matched to a gene: 9. The CDR3 consists of 15 residues. Germline CDR1 is SGHTA and CDR2 is FQGNSA. CDR3 sequence reads: CASTSSGGASDEQFF. The CDR3 coding sequence is TGTGCCAGCACTTCTAGCGGGGGGGCCTCGGATGAGCAGTTCTTC. Full variable domain (rest looked up from reference TRBV7-2 and TRBJ2-1): GAGVSQSPSNKVTEKGKDVELRCDPISGHTALYWYRQSLGQGLEFLIYFQGNSAPDKSGLPSDRFSAERTGGSVSTLTIQRTQQEDSAVYLCASTSSGGASDEQFFGPGTRLTVL.